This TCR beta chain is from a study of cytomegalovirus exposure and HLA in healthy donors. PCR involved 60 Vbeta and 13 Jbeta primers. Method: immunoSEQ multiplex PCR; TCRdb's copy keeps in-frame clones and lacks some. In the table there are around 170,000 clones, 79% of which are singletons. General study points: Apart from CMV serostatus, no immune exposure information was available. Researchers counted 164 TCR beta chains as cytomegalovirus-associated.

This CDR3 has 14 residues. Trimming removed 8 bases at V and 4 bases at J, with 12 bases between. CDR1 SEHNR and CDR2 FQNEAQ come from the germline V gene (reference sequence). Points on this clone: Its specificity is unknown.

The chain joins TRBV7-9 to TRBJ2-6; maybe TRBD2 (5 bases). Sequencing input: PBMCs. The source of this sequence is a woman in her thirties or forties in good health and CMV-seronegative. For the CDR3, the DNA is TGTGCCAGCTCATCCGGGGTCGGGGCCAACGTCCTGACTTTC. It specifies CASSSGVGANVLTF.